These T cell receptor beta chains were read from a single sample in a study of blood T cell repertoires in COVID-19. The assay was immunoSEQ multiplex PCR, and TCRdb's table has in-frame clones only and misses some. The profile shows some 160,000 clones, roughly nine tenths of them singletons. The specimen was peripheral blood. These receptors were taken from a woman between 65 and 79 years old with acute or convalescent COVID-19. Both conserved end residues are part of each CDR3. Each record gives: J gene, D gene, clone size, V gene, CDR3 protein, CDR3 DNA. A D gene is named only where the DNA matches it firmly. For some rows the clone size is stated as once, few or many, or as a class when expanded; others skip it.

>TRBJ2-3|TRBD2|-|TRBV2
CASRPGLAGDTDTQYF
TGTGCCAGCAGACCGGGACTAGCGGGAGACACAGATACGCAGTATTTT
>TRBJ1-4|-|-|TRBV6-2/TRBV6-3
CASSSGTLDAEKLFF
TGTGCCAGCAGTAGCGGGACCCTGGATGCTGAAAAACTGTTTTTT
>TRBJ2-2|TRBD2|-|TRBV15
CATSRSTGGPGELFF
TGTGCCACCAGCAGATCAACGGGGGGACCCGGGGAGCTGTTTTTT
>TRBJ1-5|-|-|TRBV7-2
CASSLAGRGHLSNQPQHF
TGTGCCAGCAGCTTAGCGGGTAGGGGACACCTTAGCAATCAGCCCCAGCATTTT
>TRBJ2-7|-|-|TRBV7-9
CASSLGMGPEQYF
TGTGCCAGCAGCTTAGGTATGGGCCCCGAGCAGTACTTC
>TRBJ2-3|TRBD1|-|TRBV9
CASSIYGTGPSSTDTQYF
TGTGCCAGCAGTATTTACGGGACAGGGCCCTCTAGCACAGATACGCAGTATTTT
>TRBJ2-5|-|-|TRBV19
CASSGYQETQYF
TGTGCCAGTTCGGGGTACCAAGAGACCCAGTACTTC
>TRBJ1-4|-|once|TRBV18
CASRRGQGQEKLFF
TGTGCCAGCCGCCGTGGTCAGGGGCAGGAAAAACTGTTTTTT
>TRBJ2-1|TRBD2|once|TRBV4-3
CASSHSGAGGNEQFF
TGCGCCAGCAGCCACTCGGGGGCGGGAGGTAATGAGCAGTTCTTC
>TRBJ1-2|TRBD1|-|TRBV4-3
CASSPKTGSGYGYTF
TGCGCCAGCAGCCCGAAGACAGGGAGTGGCTATGGCTACACCTTC
>TRBJ2-7|-|few|TRBV7-9
CASSSSGNHEQYF
TGTGCCAGCAGCTCCTCAGGGAACCACGAGCAGTACTTC
>TRBJ1-2|-|few|TRBV12-3/TRBV12-4
CASSPDRRYGYTF
TGTGCCAGCAGCCCCGACAGACGCTATGGCTACACCTTC
>TRBJ1-6|-|-|TRBV7-9
CASSPSGGGDNSPLHF
TGTGCCAGCAGCCCCTCTGGGGGGGGTGATAATTCACCCCTCCACTTT
>TRBJ1-2|TRBD1|-|TRBV3-1/TRBV3-2
CASSQGQGSGYTF
TGTGCCAGCAGCCAAGGACAGGGATCGGGCTACACCTTC
>TRBJ1-4|-|-|TRBV19
CASKGTPSSRGLFF
TGTGCCAGTAAGGGGACTCCTAGCTCGAGGGGACTGTTTTTT
>TRBJ1-6|TRBD1|-|TRBV4-2
CASSQEGGTGTSPLHF
TGTGCCAGCAGCCAAGAAGGGGGGACAGGGACTTCACCCCTCCACTTT
>TRBJ2-1|-|-|TRBV11-3
CASSLERNEQFF
TGTGCCAGCAGCTTAGAACGGAATGAGCAGTTCTTC
>TRBJ2-5|TRBD2|-|TRBV19
CASKLAGVETQYF
TGTGCCAGTAAACTAGCGGGGGTAGAGACCCAGTACTTC
>TRBJ1-1|-|once|TRBV25-1
CASSEYGSWGEAFF
TGTGCCAGCAGTGAATACGGGAGCTGGGGTGAGGCTTTCTTT
>TRBJ2-5|TRBD2|-|TRBV7-2
CASSLSPRGAGLETQYF
TGTGCCAGCAGCTTATCCCCGCGGGGGGCTGGACTAGAGACCCAGTACTTC
>TRBJ2-5|-|-|TRBV6-2/TRBV6-3
CASSWNYETQYF
TGTGCCAGCAGTTGGAACTACGAGACCCAGTACTTC
>TRBJ1-2|TRBD1|-|TRBV15
CATTRDRGSFGYTF
TGTGCCACCACTCGGGACAGGGGGAGCTTTGGCTACACCTTC
>TRBJ1-4|TRBD1|-|TRBV5-1
CASSLARQGTATNEKLFF
TGCGCCAGCAGCTTGGCCCGACAGGGAACCGCAACTAATGAAAAACTGTTTTTT
>TRBJ2-7|-|-|TRBV5-1
CASSLAIHSYEQYF
TGCGCCAGCAGCTTGGCCATACACTCCTACGAGCAGTACTTC
>TRBJ1-3|-|-|TRBV5-6
CASSLTLTDGNTIYF
TGTGCCAGCAGCTTGACCCTCACAGATGGAAACACCATATATTTT
>TRBJ1-6|-|-|TRBV2
CASSNQGYSPLHF
TGTGCCAGCAGTAACCAGGGTTATTCACCCCTCCACTTT
>TRBJ2-2|TRBD2|-|TRBV28
CASSFVPPGLAGLRGNTGELFF
TGTGCCAGCAGTTTCGTCCCTCCGGGACTAGCGGGACTTAGGGGAAACACCGGGGAGCTGTTTTTT
>TRBJ1-2|TRBD1|-|TRBV3-1/TRBV3-2
CASSQNLLTGGWGYTF
TGTGCCAGCAGCCAAAATCTTCTGACAGGGGGCTGGGGCTACACCTTC
>TRBJ2-5|TRBD1|-|TRBV9
CASSWGQGEETQYF
TGTGCCAGCAGTTGGGGACAGGGGGAAGAGACCCAGTACTTC